Listed below are T cell receptor beta chains from one sample, sequenced in a study of CXCR3-negative and CXCR3-positive naive CD8 T cells. Reanalyzing the 5' RACE reads, TCRdb keeps one entry per CDR3 protein, without DNA. The sample has about 38,000 distinct CDR3 sequences. The sequenced sample was memory CD8+ T cells from blood. The receptors originated from a human donor in good health. Some clones in this sample may be carry-over from other donors' samples. Each CDR3 is given with its conserved first and last residue. Some rows have no size entry. The others give once, few or many, or a class for an expanded clone.

J gene,clone size,V gene,CDR3 protein
TRBJ2-7,NA,TRBV9,CASSVTGGSYEQYF
TRBJ1-2,NA,TRBV7-2,CASSLGFLYGYTF
TRBJ2-1,medium-sized,TRBV14,CASSLTSGGVSSYNEQFF
TRBJ2-3,NA,TRBV29-1,CSVDGEPSSTDTQYF
TRBJ1-5,NA,TRBV28,CASSSPRVTAQPQHF
TRBJ2-7,NA,TRBV4-1,CASSQVRGEQYF
TRBJ2-7,NA,TRBV21-1,CASTDPGTANSYEQYF
TRBJ2-7,NA,TRBV28,CASMASGAYEQYF
TRBJ2-1,NA,TRBV6-4,CASSPSGENNEQFF
TRBJ2-1,NA,TRBV3-1,CASSQDLDRYNEQFF
TRBJ1-5,NA,TRBV28,CASRLRGDSNQPQHF
TRBJ1-1,NA,TRBV6-5,CASSPWVNTEAFF
TRBJ1-2,NA,TRBV4-3,CASSHEDRPSGYTF
TRBJ2-7,NA,TRBV20-1,CSARDGRGDLEQYF
TRBJ1-1,NA,TRBV14,CASSRRGRERTEAFF
TRBJ2-7,NA,TRBV6-1,CASSDGVAADIVYEQYF
TRBJ2-3,NA,TRBV6-2/TRBV6-3,CASTSLFSDTQYF
TRBJ1-3,NA,TRBV28,CASSFTTASGNTIYF
TRBJ1-1,NA,TRBV7-6,CASSSGRGSEAFF
TRBJ1-5,medium-sized,TRBV15,CATSRENQPQHF
TRBJ2-7,NA,TRBV5-1,CASSLGLLDEQYF
TRBJ1-2,NA,TRBV6-2/TRBV6-3,CASRGQANYGYTF
TRBJ2-5,NA,TRBV6-5,CASTSRGGYQETQYF